Presented here are 25 T cell receptor beta chains from one specimen sequenced in a study of molecular identifiers for immune sequencing clone quantification. TCRdb itself ran the PCR reads through MiXCR, one entry per CDR3 protein. The sample yields about 640,000 distinct CDR3 sequences, just under 20% seen once. Sequences were obtained from naive CD8+ T cells from blood, with Jurkat cell RNA spiked in. Described subset: FACS-sorted CD8+CD4-CCR7+CD45RA+ naive T cells. The source is a human donor in good health. Some libraries in this study had Jurkat cell RNA spiked in.

This clonotype was seen a handful of times. The gene calls are TRBV5-6 and TRBJ2-5, with 14 bases matching TRBD2. Losses at the gene ends were 0 bases for V and 4 bases for J; bases not matched to a gene: 23. Germline V gene lookup returns CDR1 SGHDT and CDR2 YYEEEE. The CDR3 runs to 23 residues. The CDR3 is CASSLEPGLAGEGPKWRGETQYF. In DNA form, the CDR3 reads TGTGCCAGCAGCTTGGAACCGGGACTAGCGGGAGAGGGTCCGAAGTGGAGGGGAGAGACCCAGTACTTC.

The rearrangement joins TRBV19 to TRBJ1-1; 7 bases align to TRBD1. Germline CDR1 is LNHDA and CDR2 is SQIVND (reference sequence). With V trimmed by 0 bases and J by 5 bases, 3 bases remained unmatched. The CDR3 is made up of 14 amino acids. The CDR3 here is CASSIDTGATEAFF. CDR3 nucleotide sequence: TGTGCCAGTAGTATAGATACAGGGGCTACTGAAGCTTTCTTT.

This clonotype occurred many times. In nucleotides, the CDR3 is TGCAGTGCGGGGACTAGAGGGAGTCTCGAGCAGTACTTC. Its translation is CSAGTRGSLEQYF. The V call is TRBV20-1, the J call TRBJ2-7; TRBD2 matches at 8 bases. Trimming cost V 6 bases and J 6 bases; bases outside gene matches: 10. Germline V CDR1 and CDR2: DFQATT, SNEGSKA (reference sequence). The CDR3 spans 13 residues.

This clonotype came up a few times. V is TRBV7-9 and J is TRBJ2-7; the match to TRBD2 covers 9 bases. The CDR3 totals 17 residues. The germline CDR1 and CDR2 sequences are SEHNR and FQNEAQ (reference sequence). The J segment lost 0 bases and the V segment lost 6 bases, leaving 12 bases of the junction unmatched. CDR3 loop: CASSPLLSGGSSYEQYF. The CDR3 DNA sequence: TGTGCCAGCAGTCCCCTCCTTAGCGGGGGAAGCTCCTACGAGCAGTACTTC.

The table lists this clonotype with many counts. The rearrangement links TRBV5-1 to TRBJ2-7; either TRBD1 or TRBD2 may fit D (5 bases each). Trimming took 4 bases from V and 6 from J, leaving 14 bases between them. Germline V gives CDR1 SGHRS, CDR2 YFSETQ. This CDR3 has 13 residues. CDR3 in DNA: TGCGCCAGCAGCCCAACGGGACCCGGCGAGCAGTACTTC. Its protein is CASSPTGPGEQYF.

This clonotype was detected many times. This sequence joins TRBV13 and TRBJ2-5; D gene ambiguous. CDR3 size: 12 residues. Germline V gene sequence: CDR1 PRHDT, CDR2 FYEKMQ (reference sequence). Trimming cost V 0 bases and J 4 bases, with 3 bases left between them. The DNA for the CDR3 is TGTGCCAGCAGCTTAGGTCGAGAGACCCAGTACTTC. This gives the protein CASSLGRETQYF. Looking up the rest from reference TRBV13 and TRBJ2-5 gives the full variable domain: AAGVIQSPRHLIKEKRETATLKCYPIPRHDTVYWYQQGPGQDPQFLISFYEKMQSDKGSIPDRFSAQQFSDYHSELNMSSLELGDSALYFCASSLGRETQYFGPGTRLLVL.

This clonotype was found many times. This sequence joins TRBV5-6 and TRBJ2-6; D uncertain. Trimming cost V 1 base and J 2 bases, with 16 bases left between them. This CDR3 region has 18 residues. Germline assignment: CDR1 SGHDT and CDR2 YYEEEE. CDR3 region: CASSLPVRQVAGANVLTF. The DNA of the CDR3 is TGTGCCAGCAGCTTGCCGGTCCGCCAAGTAGCTGGGGCCAACGTCCTGACTTTC.

This clonotype was seen only once. One base away lies a much larger clone, so this may be a sequencing read error. The chain combines TRBV3-1 with TRBJ2-7; D remains unclear. The CDR3 has 16 amino acids. V lost 4 bases to trimming and J lost 4 bases, with 20 bases between them. CDR1 is LGHDT, CDR2 YNNKEL, per germline (reference sequence). The CDR3 DNA reads as TGTGCCAGCAGCCCCACCGGGTACGGTTGGGCTTACGAGCAGTACTTC. Encoded protein: CASSPTGYGWAYEQYF.

The V gene is TRBV7-9, the J gene TRBJ2-5; 8 positions agree with TRBD2. The CDR3 totals 14 residues. Looked up from germline, CDR1 is SEHNR and CDR2 is FQNEAQ (reference sequence). Trimming at V came to 1 base and at J to 5 bases, leaving 3 bases not matched to a gene. In DNA form, the CDR3 reads TGTGCCAGCAGCTTAGTCCTAGCGGGCGAGACCCAGTACTTC. Amino acid sequence: CASSLVLAGETQYF.

This chain links TRBV19 with TRBJ2-2, with unresolved D. V was pared by 3 bases and J by 8 bases, with 10 bases between. CDR3 length: 13 amino acids. Looked up from germline, CDR1 is LNHDA and CDR2 is SQIVND (reference sequence). The CDR3 coding sequence is TGTGCCAGTAGTATCCTCCATGGGGGGGAGCTGTTTTTT. It is translated as CASSILHGGELFF. Together with reference TRBV19 and TRBJ2-2, the CDR3 gives the full variable domain: DGGITQSPKYLFRKEGQNVTLSCEQNLNHDAMYWYRQDPGQGLRLIYYSQIVNDFQKGDIAEGYSVSREKKESFPLTVTSAQKNPTAFYLCASSILHGGELFFGEGSRLTVL.

This clonotype has a handful of counts. The chain joins TRBV5-6 to TRBJ2-7; the D gene is possibly TRBD2 (7 bases). This CDR3 spans 13 amino acids. Germline lookup yields CDR1 SGHDT and CDR2 YYEEEE. V lost 1 base to trimming and J lost 6 bases, with 11 bases between them. CDR3 residues: CASSLWGGLEQYF. The CDR3 nucleotides read TGTGCCAGCAGCTTGTGGGGGGGGCTCGAGCAGTACTTC.

This clonotype was seen repeatedly, ten times or more. This rearrangement joins TRBV27 to TRBJ1-1; D is unclear. The V and J ends lost 4 bases and 6 bases respectively, with 12 bases between them. Germline V gene data show CDR1 as MNHEY and CDR2 as SMNVEV (reference sequence). The CDR3 is 13 residues long. In DNA form, the CDR3 reads TGTGCCAGCAGTTCCCTGGGCGAGGCTGAAGCTTTCTTT. The encoded protein is CASSSLGEAEAFF.

This clonotype came up many times. The genes are TRBV4-3 and TRBJ1-4; D possibly corresponds to TRBD1 (5 bases). V was pared by 0 bases and J by 6 bases, with 14 bases between. Germline V gene lookup returns CDR1 LGHNA and CDR2 YSLEER. The CDR3 covers 16 residues. The CDR3 nucleotides are TGCGCCAGCAGCCAAGATTGGAGGGGCAGTTATGAAAAACTGTTTTTT. This gives the protein CASSQDWRGSYEKLFF.

The sample holds many counts of this clonotype. This sequence joins TRBV12-5 and TRBJ1-2, with TRBD1 as a possible D gene (5 bases). Per germline, CDR1 LGHNT and CDR2 FRNRAP. Deletions cut 6 bases from V and 2 bases from J, with 16 bases between. The CDR3 has 15 residues. The chain's CDR3 is CASGPNRLFNYGYTF. As DNA, the CDR3 is TGTGCTAGTGGCCCAAACAGGCTTTTCAACTATGGCTACACCTTC.

The chain joins TRBV5-1 to TRBJ2-7, with TRBD2 matching over 11 bases. CDR3 size: 16 residues. The trim removed 2 bases at V and 5 bases at J, leaving 9 bases unmatched. The V gene's germline CDR1 is SGHRS and CDR2 YFSETQ. The CDR3 coding sequence is TGCGCCAGCAGCTTCGGGTTAGCGGGAGGGTATAACGAGCAGTACTTC. Amino acids: CASSFGLAGGYNEQYF.

The DNA for the CDR3 is TGTGCCAGCAGTTACAATAGTCTCGAGCAGTACTTC. Translating gives CASSYNSLEQYF. The chain uses TRBV6-5 and TRBJ2-7, with D hard to call. The CDR3 sequence is 12 residues long. The V end was cut by 2 bases, the J end by 6 bases, with 8 bases between. The V gene's germline CDR1 is MNHEY and CDR2 SVGAGI.

V usage is TRBV7-2 and J usage is TRBJ1-2; possible D gene TRBD1, 6 bases. Germline CDR1 and CDR2: SGHTA and FQGNSA. The CDR3 extends over 16 amino acids. The V end was cut by 4 bases, the J end by 2 bases, with 17 bases between. CDR3: CASSSGAGGLNYGYTF. CDR3 bases: TGTGCCAGCAGCTCCGGCGCGGGGGGCCTGAACTATGGCTACACCTTC. The entire variable domain, with the rest obtained from reference TRBV7-2 and TRBJ1-2, is as follows: GAGVSQSPSNKVTEKGKDVELRCDPISGHTALYWYRQSLGQGLEFLIYFQGNSAPDKSGLPSDRFSAERTGGSVSTLTIQRTQQEDSAVYLCASSSGAGGLNYGYTFGSGTRLTVV.

Worth noting for this clonotype: A much bigger clone sits one base away, suggesting this may be a read error. The rearrangement uses TRBV4-3 and TRBJ2-7; D possibly corresponds to TRBD1 (6 bases). The CDR3 totals 15 residues. Trimming took 4 bases from V and 1 from J, leaving 14 bases between them. CDR1 is LGHNA, CDR2 YSLEER, per germline. The CDR3 region is CASSPRTVVSYEQYF. CDR3 coding DNA: TGCGCCAGCAGCCCCAGGACAGTGGTTTCCTACGAGCAGTACTTC.

The chain carries TRBV3-1 and TRBJ2-3, with 7 bases matching TRBD2. The germline gives CDR1 LGHDT, CDR2 YNNKEL (reference sequence). Trimming cost V 5 bases and J 2 bases; bases outside gene matches: 16. The CDR3 has 18 amino acids. CDR3 loop: CASSYQASSGEDTDTQYF. The CDR3 DNA follows: TGTGCCAGCAGCTATCAAGCGTCGAGCGGGGAAGACACAGATACGCAGTATTTT.

This clonotype was recorded at least ten times. V is TRBV30 and J is TRBJ1-1; D is perhaps TRBD1 (6 bases). CDR3 size: 12 residues. Per germline, CDR1 GTSNPN and CDR2 SVGIG (reference sequence). Trimming took off 8 bases at V and 3 bases at J, with 13 bases between the two ends. CDR3 DNA sequence: TGTGCCAGAGAGGGGGGAGACACTGAAGCTTTCTTT. It specifies CAREGGDTEAFF. Full variable domain (rest looked up from reference TRBV30 and TRBJ1-1): SQTIHQWPATLVQPVGSPLSLECTVEGTSNPNLYWYRQAAGRGLQLLFYSVGIGQISSEVPQNLSASRPQDRQFILSSKKLLLSDSGFYLCAREGGDTEAFFGQGTRLTVV.

In its sample, this clonotype was seen many times. This chain links TRBV7-9 with TRBJ2-7; D possibly corresponds to TRBD1 (6 bases). V lost 4 bases and J 0 bases, leaving 16 bases between the germline ends. Germline CDR1 SEHNR, CDR2 FQNEAQ (reference sequence). This CDR3 spans 16 amino acids. CDR3: CASSSGGQTSSYEQYF. Here the CDR3 DNA reads TGTGCCAGCAGCTCAGGAGGACAGACGAGCTCCTACGAGCAGTACTTC.

This clonotype was seen many times. The chain combines TRBV14 with TRBJ1-1; tentative D call: TRBD1 (5 bases). CDR3 length equals 18 residues. The germline V gene has CDR1 SGHDN and CDR2 FVKESK. With 2 bases removed from V and 6 bases from J, the gap between germline ends came to 25 bases. CDR3 in amino acids: CASSQLTVTASVRPEAFF. The DNA of the CDR3 is TGTGCCAGCAGCCAACTGACGGTGACAGCGAGTGTGCGGCCTGAAGCTTTCTTT.

This clonotype was found many times. The V call is TRBV7-6, the J call TRBJ2-5; the match to TRBD2 covers 8 bases. The junction had 12 bases not matched to a gene; V was cut back by 4 bases and J by 5 bases. Germline V lookup: CDR1 SGHVS, CDR2 FNYEAQ. This CDR3 region has 16 residues. CDR3 DNA sequence: TGTGCCAGCAGCTCCGATAGCGGGGCGGGATGGGAGACCCAGTACTTC. Translating it yields CASSSDSGAGWETQYF. The variable domain in full, with the rest retrieved from reference TRBV7-6 and TRBJ2-5, is GAGVSQSPRYKVTKRGQDVALRCDPISGHVSLYWYRQALGQGPEFLTYFNYEAQQDKSGLPNDRFSAERPEGSISTLTIQRTEQRDSAMYRCASSSDSGAGWETQYFGPGTRLLVL.

This clonotype was observed a handful of times. The chain joins TRBV13 to TRBJ2-6; tentative D call: TRBD1 (5 bases). Germline lookup yields CDR1 PRHDT and CDR2 FYEKMQ (reference sequence). This CDR3 spans 16 amino acids. The V and J ends lost 5 bases and 4 bases respectively, with 15 bases between them. The CDR3 DNA reads as TGTGCCAGCAGCATCCAACAGGCTGGCGGGGCCAACGTCCTGACTTTC. Encoded protein: CASSIQQAGGANVLTF.

This sequence joins TRBV12-3 or TRBV12-4 and TRBJ1-2; D call uncertain. Trimming pared 7 bases from V and 4 bases from J, leaving 16 bases between. The CDR3 is 14 amino acids. CDR3 loop: CASTPHSWLYGYTF. CDR3 coding DNA: TGTGCCAGCACTCCCCATTCTTGGCTCTATGGCTACACCTTC.